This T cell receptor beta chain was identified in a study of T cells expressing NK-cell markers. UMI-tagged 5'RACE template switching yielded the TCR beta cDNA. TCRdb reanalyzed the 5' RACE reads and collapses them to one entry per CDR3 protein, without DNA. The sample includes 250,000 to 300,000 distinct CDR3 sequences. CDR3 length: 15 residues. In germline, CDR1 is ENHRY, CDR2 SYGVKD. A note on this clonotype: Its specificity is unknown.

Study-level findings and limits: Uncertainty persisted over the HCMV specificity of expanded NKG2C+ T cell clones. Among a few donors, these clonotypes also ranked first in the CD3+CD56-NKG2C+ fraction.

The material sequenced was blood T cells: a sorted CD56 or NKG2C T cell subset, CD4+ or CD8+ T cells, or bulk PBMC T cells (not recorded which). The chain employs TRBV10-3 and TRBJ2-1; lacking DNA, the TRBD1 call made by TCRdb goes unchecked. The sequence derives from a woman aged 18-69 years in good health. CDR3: CAISERDRGHNEQFF.